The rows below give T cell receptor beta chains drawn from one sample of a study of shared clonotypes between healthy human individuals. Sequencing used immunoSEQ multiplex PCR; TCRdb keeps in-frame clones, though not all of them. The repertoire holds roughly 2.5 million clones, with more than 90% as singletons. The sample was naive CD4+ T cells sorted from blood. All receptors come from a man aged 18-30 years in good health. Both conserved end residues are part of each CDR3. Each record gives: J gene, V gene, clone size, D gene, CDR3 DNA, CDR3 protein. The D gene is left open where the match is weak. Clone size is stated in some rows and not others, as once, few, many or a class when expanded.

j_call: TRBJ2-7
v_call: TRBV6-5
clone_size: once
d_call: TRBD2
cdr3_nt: TGTGCCAGCAGAACCGGGACTAGCGGGGCCTACGAGCAGTACTTC
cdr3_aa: CASRTGTSGAYEQYF

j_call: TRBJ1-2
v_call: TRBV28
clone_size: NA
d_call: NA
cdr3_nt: TGTGCCAGCGCCACACCGGGACACCTTGGGGATGGCTACACCTTC
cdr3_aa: CASATPGHLGDGYTF

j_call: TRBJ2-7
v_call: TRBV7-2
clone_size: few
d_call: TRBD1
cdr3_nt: TGTGCCAGCAGCCGGACAGGGTACGAGCAGTACTTC
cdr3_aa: CASSRTGYEQYF

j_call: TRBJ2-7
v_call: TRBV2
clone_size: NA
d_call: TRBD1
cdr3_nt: TGTGCCAACAGGGGTCTAGCCTACGAGCAGTACTTC
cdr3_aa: CANRGLAYEQYF

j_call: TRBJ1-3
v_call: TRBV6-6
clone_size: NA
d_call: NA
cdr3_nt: TGTGCCAGCAGACCAACAGACCTCGCCCGAGGAAACACCATATATTTT
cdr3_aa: CASRPTDLARGNTIYF

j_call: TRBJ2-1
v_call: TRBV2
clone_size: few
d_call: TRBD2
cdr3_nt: TGTGCCAGCAGTGAAACACTAGCGGGAGGGGGTGAGCAGTTCTTC
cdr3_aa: CASSETLAGGGEQFF

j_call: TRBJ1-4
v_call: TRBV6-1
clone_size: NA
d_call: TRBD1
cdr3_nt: TGTGCCAGCAGTGAAGCTAGGGGAGCAGGGGGTAGGGAAAAACTGTTTTTT
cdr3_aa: CASSEARGAGGREKLFF

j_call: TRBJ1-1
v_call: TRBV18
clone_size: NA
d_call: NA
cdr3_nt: TGTGCCAGCTCACCACCTCATGGCAGAGAAGCTTTCTTT
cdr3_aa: CASSPPHGREAFF

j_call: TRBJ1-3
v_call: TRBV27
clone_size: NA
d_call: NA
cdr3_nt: TGTGCCAGCCAATCGCGAGGGAACACCATATATTTT
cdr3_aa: CASQSRGNTIYF

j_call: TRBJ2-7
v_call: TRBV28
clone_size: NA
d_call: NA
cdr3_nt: TGTGCCAGCAGTTTCGGGCAGGGAAACCACGAGCAGTACTTC
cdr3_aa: CASSFGQGNHEQYF

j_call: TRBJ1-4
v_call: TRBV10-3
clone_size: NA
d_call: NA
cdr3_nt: TGTGCCATCAGTGAGTCACCACAGGGCGGCGAAAAACTGTTTTTT
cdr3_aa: CAISESPQGGEKLFF

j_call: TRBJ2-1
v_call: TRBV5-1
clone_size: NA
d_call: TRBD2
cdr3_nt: TGCGCCAGCAGCACCGCCGGGACTAGCGGCTACAATGAGCAGTTCTTC
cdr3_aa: CASSTAGTSGYNEQFF

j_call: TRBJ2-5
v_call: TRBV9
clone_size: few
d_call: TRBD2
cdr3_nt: TGTGCCAGCAGCGTAGCGGCTAGCGGGGGTCAAGAGACCCAGTACTTC
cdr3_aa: CASSVAASGGQETQYF

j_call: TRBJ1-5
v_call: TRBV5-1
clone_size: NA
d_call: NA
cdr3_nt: TGCGCCAGCAGCTTGGGGACAGTGAGCAATCAGCCCCAGCATTTT
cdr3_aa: CASSLGTVSNQPQHF

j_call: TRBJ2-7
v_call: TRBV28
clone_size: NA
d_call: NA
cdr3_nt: TGTGCCAGCAGTGGTACCGGGACGGTCTCCTACGAGCAGTACTTC
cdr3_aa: CASSGTGTVSYEQYF

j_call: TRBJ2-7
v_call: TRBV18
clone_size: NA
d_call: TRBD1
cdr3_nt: TGTGCCAGCTCGCCCTCCGGACAGGTTTACGAGCAGTACTTC
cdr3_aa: CASSPSGQVYEQYF

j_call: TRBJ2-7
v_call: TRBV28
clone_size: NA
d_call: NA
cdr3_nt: TGTGCCAGCAGTTTAAGAACCCACGAGCAGTACTTC
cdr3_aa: CASSLRTHEQYF

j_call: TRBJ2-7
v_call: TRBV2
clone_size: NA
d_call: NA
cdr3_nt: TGTGCCAGCAGGGTGGCCCCGGTTAGCGAGCAGTACTTC
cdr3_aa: CASRVAPVSEQYF

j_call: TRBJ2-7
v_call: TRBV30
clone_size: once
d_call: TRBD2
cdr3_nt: TGTGCCTGGAACCCACTAGCGGGAGCCAAATACGAGCAGTACTTC
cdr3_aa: CAWNPLAGAKYEQYF

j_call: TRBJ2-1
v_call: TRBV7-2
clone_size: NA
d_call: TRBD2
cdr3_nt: TGTGCCAGCAGCTTGGAAAGCGGGAGTTACAATGAGCAGTTCTTC
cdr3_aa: CASSLESGSYNEQFF

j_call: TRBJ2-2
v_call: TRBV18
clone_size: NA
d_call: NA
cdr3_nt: TGTGCCAGCTCACCAGCGACACTAAACACCGGGGAGCTGTTTTTT
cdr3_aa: CASSPATLNTGELFF

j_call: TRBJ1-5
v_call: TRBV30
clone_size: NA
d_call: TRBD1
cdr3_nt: TGTGCCTGGAGTTCTGGGACAGGCCAGCATTTT
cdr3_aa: CAWSSGTGQHF

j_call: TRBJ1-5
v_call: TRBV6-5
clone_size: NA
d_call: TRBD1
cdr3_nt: TGTGCCAGCAGCCGAACAGGGGATCAGCCCCAGCATTTT
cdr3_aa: CASSRTGDQPQHF

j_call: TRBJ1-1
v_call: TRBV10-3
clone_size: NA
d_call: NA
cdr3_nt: TGTGCCATTTCTCAGACAGAGAACACTGAAGCTTTCTTT
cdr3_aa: CAISQTENTEAFF

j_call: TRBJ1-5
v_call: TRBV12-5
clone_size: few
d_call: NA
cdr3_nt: TGTGCTAGTGGCAACGATGAGGGTAGCAATCAGCCCCAGCATTTT
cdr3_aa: CASGNDEGSNQPQHF

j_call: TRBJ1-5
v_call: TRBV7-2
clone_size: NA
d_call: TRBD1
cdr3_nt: TGTGCCAGCAGCTTATCGGCAGGGGGCCCCCTTAGCAATCAGCCCCAGCATTTT
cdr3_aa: CASSLSAGGPLSNQPQHF

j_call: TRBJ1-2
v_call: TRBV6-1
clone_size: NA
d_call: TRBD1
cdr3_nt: TGTGCCAACAGGGGAGAGAGAGCCTATGGCTACACCTTC
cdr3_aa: CANRGERAYGYTF

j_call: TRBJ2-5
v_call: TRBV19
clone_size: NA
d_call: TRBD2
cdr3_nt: TGTGCCAGTAGTCCGGGACTAGCGGGAGGGTTGGAGACCCAGTACTTC
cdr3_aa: CASSPGLAGGLETQYF

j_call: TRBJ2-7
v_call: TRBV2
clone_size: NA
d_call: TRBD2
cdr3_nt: TGTGCCAGCATCCCCGGGACTATAATTTACGAGCAGTACTTC
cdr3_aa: CASIPGTIIYEQYF

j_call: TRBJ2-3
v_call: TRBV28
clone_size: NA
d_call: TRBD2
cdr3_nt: TGTGCCAGCAGTTTTGGCGGGGGGAACACAGATACGCAGTATTTT
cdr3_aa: CASSFGGGNTDTQYF

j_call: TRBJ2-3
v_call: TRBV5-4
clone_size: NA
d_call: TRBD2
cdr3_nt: TGTGCCAGCAGCTCATCGACTAGCGGGGGAACCGGTACGCAGTATTTT
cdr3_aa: CASSSSTSGGTGTQYF

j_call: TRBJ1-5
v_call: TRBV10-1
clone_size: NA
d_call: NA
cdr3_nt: TGCGCCAGCAGTGAGTCGAGGGGCGATCAGCCCCAGCATTTT
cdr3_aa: CASSESRGDQPQHF

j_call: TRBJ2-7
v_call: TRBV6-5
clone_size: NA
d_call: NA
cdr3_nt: TGTGCCAGCAGTTATGGGGTCGGGTCCTACGAGCAGTACTTC
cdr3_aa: CASSYGVGSYEQYF

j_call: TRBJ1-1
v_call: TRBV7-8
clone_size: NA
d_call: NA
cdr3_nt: TGTGCCAGCAGCTTCAGGGACTACACTGAAGCTTTCTTT
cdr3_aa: CASSFRDYTEAFF

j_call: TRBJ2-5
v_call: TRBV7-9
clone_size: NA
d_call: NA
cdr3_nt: TGTGCCAGCAGCTTTGCTCGGACGGAGACCCAAGAGACCCAGTACTTC
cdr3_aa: CASSFARTETQETQYF

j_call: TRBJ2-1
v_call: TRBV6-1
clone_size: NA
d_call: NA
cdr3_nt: TGTGCCAGCACATTGGGGGGGGCCGATGAGCAGTTCTTC
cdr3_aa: CASTLGGADEQFF

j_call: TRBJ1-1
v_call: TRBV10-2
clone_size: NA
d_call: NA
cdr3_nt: TGCGCCAGCAGTGGGGCGGAGGAGGACACTGAAGCTTTCTTT
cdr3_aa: CASSGAEEDTEAFF